This TCR beta chain derives from a study of blood T cell repertoires in COVID-19. Across the whole study: Whether acute or convalescent, the COVID-19 samples came from the United States, Italy and Spain. T cells, B-cell-depleted T cells, or PBMCs supplied cDNA or gDNA.

CDR1 LNHDA and CDR2 SQIVND come from the germline V gene (reference sequence). This CDR3 has 17 amino acids. V gave up 3 bases and J gave up 2 bases; unmatched junction bases: 7. How the authors handled the data: For nucleated cells, counts were estimated from reference gene primer amplification. TCRdb's table, derived via immunoSEQ multiplex PCR, lists solely in-frame clones and lacks some. Clone size and V and J calls were adopted from that table, with D and trimming inferred from the DNA. The profile shows 100,000 to 120,000 clones, 75% to 90% of them singletons. This clone was counted many times. The TCR comes from a woman aged 60-75 years with COVID-19, enrolled during active disease. V and J are TRBV19 and TRBJ1-5; 10 nucleotides match TRBD1. The sample taken for sequencing was peripheral blood. The DNA for the CDR3 is TGTGCCAGTAGTATTCGGGGACAGGGGATAGGCAATCAGCCCCAGCATTTT. As protein: CASSIRGQGIGNQPQHF. The full variable domain, with the rest looked up from reference TRBV19 and TRBJ1-5, is DGGITQSPKYLFRKEGQNVTLSCEQNLNHDAMYWYRQDPGQGLRLIYYSQIVNDFQKGDIAEGYSVSREKKESFPLTVTSAQKNPTAFYLCASSIRGQGIGNQPQHFGDGTRLSIL.